This T cell receptor beta chain was recorded in a study of beta chain features in type 1 diabetes (dated 2018 in TCRdb). In terms of the full investigation: Mean age, gender distribution, total cell number and subset yield were not different between patients and healthy donors. A total of around 100 million sorted cells were examined across all samples, and RNA yield correlated strongly with the number of cells per subset. In the study, recently diagnosed type 1 diabetes patients and matched healthy donors were compared on the TCRB repertoires of their sorted circulating CD4+ T cell subsets. Regulatory and stem cell-like memory subsets were isolated from only 8 patients and about 8 healthy donors, whereas naive and central memory subsets came from all 30 or so donors.

The germline V gene specifies SGDLS as CDR1 and YYNGEE as CDR2. The cysteine opens and the phenylalanine closes a CDR3 of 13 amino acids. The kept DNA is CDR3 alone, 39 bases in frame from the first base. At the junction V is shortened by 0 bases and J by 7 bases; bases outside the gene matches: 3. About this clone: Which antigen it targets is not known. Base qualities are missing; no much larger clone stands one base away.

From each donor, a single peripheral blood sample of approximately 120 mL on average was drawn into heparinised tubes. A BD FACSAria II was used to sort naive, central memory, regulatory and stem cell-like memory CD4+ T cells with a panel that included CD45RO, CCR7, CD25, CD127, CD95 and CD27. Every sorted population had a purity above 95%. PBMCs were isolated right away by Lymphoprep density gradient centrifugation and were stained directly, without culture. To minimize batch effects, samples were stained and sorted in pairs, one healthy donor with one patient per experiment. What the work shows at the level of the full study, not this receptor alone: Because the HLA sub-analyses included only small numbers of individuals, any influence of HLA type on TCRB rearrangement was left unresolved. Patients with type 1 diabetes made fewer insertions and deleted more nucleotides at VDJ recombination sites, implying thymic rearrangement abnormalities. In all four CD4+ subsets, TCRB CDR3 length was moderately but significantly shorter in type 1 diabetes patients. Because cDNA was sequenced instead of genomic DNA, activated cells with high expression could be over-represented, although the groups did not differ in activation or CD3 levels. The naive, central memory and regulatory TCRB repertoires appeared to resemble one another more closely among patients than among healthy donors. Shorter templates might be favored by PCR, yet because patient and control samples were amplified and corrected together, any such skew would affect both groups equally.

All of the isolated RNA was reverse transcribed with the High Capacity cDNA Reverse Transcription Kit, so expressed TCRB transcripts were sequenced. Naive, central memory and regulatory T cell samples underwent deep immunoSEQ sequencing, averaging about 3.57 million total reads per sample. Sorted cells were lysed in RLT buffer and RNA was extracted with DNase-treated RNeasy Micro or Mini kits, depending on cell number. Each cell subset was processed separately to prevent cross-contamination, with patient and healthy donor samples processed together. TCRB sequences were amplified from cDNA with the immunoSEQ multiplex PCR, producing 87-bp fragments spanning the CDR3 region. The amplicons were sequenced using the Illumina HiSeq platform. The authors' pipeline ran thus. PCR bias was corrected computationally using synthetic template baselines, and reads within Hamming distance 2 were collapsed, with unmergeable singletons discarded. Reads were aligned against IMGT to assign V, D and J genes, CDR3 length and insertions or deletions at six rearrangement sites. Within each subset, clonotype counts were normalized to the number of sorted cells before true diversity and Gini coefficients were calculated with the tcR R package. Repertoire sharing was quantified using the overlap coefficient calculated on TCRB nucleotide sequences. As a proxy for the pre-selection repertoire, out-of-frame TCRB sequences from naive cells were analyzed. TCRdb retrieved this table from immuneACCESS and kept in-frame rearrangements only. Not all clones are present; in checked studies, unresolved V genes account for under half, and no reason is known for the remainder. V, J and clone size are taken as reported in that table, and D and trimming were inferred from the DNA itself. Across this sample there are hundreds of thousands of clones, with about 14% seen only once. The ten largest clones add up to 0.07% to 0.095% of the sample.

The V and J genes are TRBV9 and TRBJ2-5, with 7 bases aligning to TRBD1. This clonotype was obtained from a man younger than 30 in good health. Source material: naive CD4+ T cells from blood. In the paper's terms, the cell subset or site label means: true naive CD4+ T cells. CDR3 loop: CASSVEGAVTQYF. The bases are TGTGCCAGCAGCGTAGAGGGGGCCGTGACCCAGTACTTC.